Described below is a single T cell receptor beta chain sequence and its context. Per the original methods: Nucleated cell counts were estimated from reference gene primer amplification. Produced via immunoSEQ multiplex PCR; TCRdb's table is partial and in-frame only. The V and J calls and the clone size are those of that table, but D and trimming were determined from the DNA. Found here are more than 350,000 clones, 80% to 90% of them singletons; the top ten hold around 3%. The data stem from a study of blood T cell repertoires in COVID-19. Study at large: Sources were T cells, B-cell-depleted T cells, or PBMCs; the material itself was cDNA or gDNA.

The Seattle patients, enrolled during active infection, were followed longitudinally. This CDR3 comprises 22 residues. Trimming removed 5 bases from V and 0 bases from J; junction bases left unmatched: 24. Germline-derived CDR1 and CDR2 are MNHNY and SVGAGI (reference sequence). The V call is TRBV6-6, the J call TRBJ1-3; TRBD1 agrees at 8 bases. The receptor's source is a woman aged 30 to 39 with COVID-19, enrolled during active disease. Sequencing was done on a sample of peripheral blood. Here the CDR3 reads CASSLVAGGFNGNFPSGNTIYF. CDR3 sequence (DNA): TGTGCCAGCAGTCTGGTGGCAGGGGGCTTCAACGGGAACTTTCCCTCTGGAAACACCATATATTTT.